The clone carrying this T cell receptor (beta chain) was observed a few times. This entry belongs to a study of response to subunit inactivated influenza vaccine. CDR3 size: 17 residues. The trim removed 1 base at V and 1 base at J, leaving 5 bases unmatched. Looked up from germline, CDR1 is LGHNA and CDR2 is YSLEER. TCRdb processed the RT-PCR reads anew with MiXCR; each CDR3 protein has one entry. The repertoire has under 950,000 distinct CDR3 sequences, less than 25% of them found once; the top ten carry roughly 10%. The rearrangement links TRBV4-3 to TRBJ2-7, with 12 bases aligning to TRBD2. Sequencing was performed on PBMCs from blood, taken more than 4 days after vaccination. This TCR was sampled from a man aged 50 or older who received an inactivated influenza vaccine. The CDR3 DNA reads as TGCGCCAGCAGCCAAGGGTTGACTAGCGGGGGTTCCTACGAGCAGTACTTC. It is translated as CASSQGLTSGGSYEQYF.